This record concerns one T cell receptor (beta chain) sequence. As yet, its antigen is unknown. CDR1 is SGHAT, CDR2 FQNNGV, per germline. The CDR3 consists of 15 residues. Trimming shortened V by 5 bases and J by 3 bases, and 13 bases separated the two germline ends. Sequencing used immunoSEQ multiplex PCR; TCRdb keeps in-frame clones, though not all of them. This table has 65,000 to 95,000 clones, 84% appearing once. This record comes from a study of neoadjuvant anti-PD-1 for oral cavity cancer. Study-wide context: Patients without progression received a fourth nivolumab dose around day 43, then surgical resection on days 50-56. Study observations and caveats: Higher pretreatment Treg/Th17 ratios tracked higher pretreatment blood clonality.

The chain links TRBV11-2 to TRBJ1-4, with D possibly being TRBD1 (5 bases). The sequence was obtained from a person between 40 and 79 years old with oral cavity squamous cell carcinoma. The sample was PBMCs, taken before nivolumab (anti-PD-1) treatment. In DNA, the CDR3 is TGTGCCAGCAGCCGAATCGGGGCAGCTAATGAAAAACTGTTTTTT. As protein: CASSRIGAANEKLFF.